The next 17 T cell receptor beta chains were all read from a single sample in a study of cytomegalovirus exposure and HLA in healthy donors. This PCR relied on a set of 60 Vbeta primers and 13 Jbeta primers. Method: immunoSEQ multiplex PCR; TCRdb's copy keeps in-frame clones and lacks some. Seen here are 200,000 or so clones, approximately 87% observed once, and the top ten hold 1.3%. The specimen sequenced was PBMCs. All receptors derive from a man aged 25-40 years in good health and CMV-seronegative.

V and J are TRBV7-8 and TRBJ2-1, with D maybe TRBD1 (6 bases). The CDR3 runs 15 residues. Trimming left V 5 bases short and J 1 base short, with 12 bases between. Germline V gene data show CDR1 as SGHVS and CDR2 as FQNEAQ. CDR3 protein: CASSRSGTSYNEQFF. CDR3 nucleotide sequence: TGTGCCAGCAGCCGATCCGGGACATCCTACAATGAGCAGTTCTTC. Full variable domain (rest looked up from reference TRBV7-8 and TRBJ2-1): GAGVSQSPRYKVAKRGQDVALRCDPISGHVSLFWYQQALGQGPEFLTYFQNEAQLDKSGLPSDRFFAERPEGSVSTLKIQRTQQEDSAVYLCASSRSGTSYNEQFFGPGTRLTVL.

The chain links TRBV5-6 to TRBJ2-7; D is unresolved. V shed 6 bases and J shed 6 bases, with 16 bases lying between them. The CDR3 covers 13 residues. From germline, CDR1 is SGHDT and CDR2 YYEEEE. The CDR3 coding sequence is TGTGCCAGCACCTCGTCATTAGAGCCCGAGCAGTACTTC. Translated: CASTSSLEPEQYF.

This sequence joins TRBV10-3 and TRBJ2-5, with 11 positions matching TRBD1. Trimming at V came to 3 bases and at J to 4 bases, leaving 4 bases not matched to a gene. Germline V gene lookup returns CDR1 ENHRY and CDR2 SYGVKD. The CDR3 length is 15 residues. The CDR3 spells CAISEGQGAGETQYF. DNA of the CDR3: TGTGCCATCAGTGAAGGACAGGGGGCTGGAGAGACCCAGTACTTC.

The rearrangement joins TRBV6-5 to TRBJ1-5; 10 nucleotides line up with TRBD1. Trimming at V came to 4 bases and at J to 7 bases, leaving 7 bases not matched to a gene. The CDR3 is made up of 15 amino acids. CDR1 is MNHEY, CDR2 SVGAGI, per germline. CDR3 sequence (DNA): TGTGCCAGCAGTTGGGACAGGGGTAGAGCACAGCCCCAGCATTTT. As protein: CASSWDRGRAQPQHF.

The chain couples TRBV19 to TRBJ2-5, with 8 bases that match TRBD2. The germline V gene has CDR1 LNHDA and CDR2 SQIVND (reference sequence). The CDR3 length is 16 residues. Trimming at V came to 0 bases and at J to 4 bases, leaving 7 bases not matched to a gene. CDR3 DNA: TGTGCCAGTAGTATAGATCTCGCGGGAGGAAGAGAGACCCAGTACTTC. It yields the protein CASSIDLAGGRETQYF.

The rearrangement links TRBV5-6 to TRBJ1-1, with 7 bases identical to TRBD1. Germline CDR1 SGHDT, CDR2 YYEEEE. CDR3 length equals 14 residues. J gave up 1 base and V 4 bases, and 4 bases lay outside the gene matches. CDR3: CASSGQVRNTEAFF. The DNA for the CDR3 is TGTGCCAGCAGCGGACAGGTTAGGAACACTGAAGCTTTCTTT.

The chain couples TRBV6-6 to TRBJ1-6; 10 bases fit TRBD1. Germline CDR1 is MNHNY and CDR2 is SVGAGI (reference sequence). This CDR3 is 15 amino acids long. The J segment lost 9 bases and the V segment lost 6 bases, leaving 8 bases of the junction unmatched. The CDR3 DNA reads as TGTGCCAGCAGCATGGGACAGGGGTTCGGTTCACCCCTCCACTTT. Protein sequence: CASSMGQGFGSPLHF.

V usage is TRBV4-2 and J usage is TRBJ2-7, with a weak D call TRBD1 (6 bases). Trimming took off 0 bases at V and 2 bases at J, with 14 bases between the two ends. The CDR3 runs to 16 residues. Germline V CDR1 and CDR2: LGHNA, YNFKEQ. In DNA form, the CDR3 reads TGTGCCAGCAGCCAAGATGTCCAGGGGAAACCCTACGAGCAGTACTTC. This encodes CASSQDVQGKPYEQYF.

This clone was recorded a few times. V gene TRBV5-6 combines with J gene TRBJ2-1, with 10 nucleotides matching TRBD1. V gave up 0 bases and J gave up 8 bases; unmatched junction bases: 2. This CDR3 contains 14 residues. Germline-derived CDR1 and CDR2 are SGHDT and YYEEEE. CDR3 sequence: CASSLGQGADEQFF. As DNA, the CDR3 is TGTGCCAGCAGCTTGGGACAGGGGGCGGATGAGCAGTTCTTC.

The gene calls are TRBV10-1 and TRBJ2-5; D gene ambiguous. The J call is doubtful: the DNA matches TRBJ2-7 better. The CDR3 runs 12 residues. Germline assignment: CDR1 WNHNN and CDR2 SYGVQD (reference sequence). In DNA form, the CDR3 reads TGCGCCAGCAGTGACACCCTTTACGAGCAGTACTTC. It translates to CASSDTLYEQYF.

CDR3 loop: CASSLSGKGYTF. In nucleotides, the CDR3 is TGTGCCAGCAGCTTATCAGGGAAGGGCTACACCTTC. The chain uses TRBV7-9 and TRBJ1-2; a possible D gene is TRBD1 (5 bases). Germline lookup yields CDR1 SEHNR and CDR2 FQNEAQ (reference sequence). V was clipped by 2 bases and J by 8 bases, with 9 bases between them. The CDR3 covers 12 residues.

This chain links TRBV9 with TRBJ1-1, with 8 bases that match TRBD1. The germline V gene encodes CDR1 SGDLS and CDR2 YYNGEE. With V trimmed by 5 bases and J by 1 base, 4 bases remained unmatched. The CDR3 is 14 residues long. This CDR3 is CASRRGQENTEAFF. For the CDR3, the DNA is TGTGCCAGCAGGAGGGGACAGGAGAACACTGAAGCTTTCTTT.

This clone was counted a few times. The chain joins TRBV5-8 to TRBJ1-3, with 7 bases aligning to TRBD1. CDR3 length equals 15 residues. Germline CDR1 reads SGHTS; CDR2 reads YDEGEE. Trimming cost V 3 bases and J 2 bases; bases outside gene matches: 5. Written as DNA, the CDR3 is TGTGCCAGCAGCTGGACAGGCACCCCTGGAAACACCATATATTTT. It encodes CASSWTGTPGNTIYF.

The rearrangement uses TRBV6-5 and TRBJ1-1, with D tentatively TRBD1 (5 bases). CDR1 and CDR2 (germline): MNHEY, SVGAGI. V lost 0 bases to trimming and J lost 8 bases, with 16 bases between them. The CDR3 has 15 amino acids. CDR3 residues: CASSYSTVAGLEAFF. The CDR3 DNA sequence: TGTGCCAGCAGTTACTCGACAGTGGCAGGCCTAGAAGCTTTCTTT.

The chain links TRBV4-1 to TRBJ2-3; 9 nucleotides agree with TRBD1. This CDR3 is 15 amino acids long. The V segment lost 4 bases and the J segment 3 bases; nucleotides outside the gene matches: 5. Germline CDR1 and CDR2: MGHRA and YSYEKL. In nucleotides, the CDR3 is TGCGCCAGCAGCCGCGGGACAGGGTTAACAGATACGCAGTATTTT. It specifies CASSRGTGLTDTQYF.

The gene calls are TRBV28 and TRBJ2-1; perhaps TRBD1 as D (5 bases). Germline V gene sequence: CDR1 MDHEN, CDR2 SYDVKM. There are 14 residues in the CDR3. V was trimmed by 3 bases and J by 2 bases, leaving 8 bases between them. The CDR3 DNA is TGTGCCAGCAGTTTGACAGAGACCTACAATGAGCAGTTCTTC. It is translated as CASSLTETYNEQFF.

This chain joins TRBV19 and TRBJ2-4; D is perhaps TRBD2 (5 bases). CDR1 LNHDA and CDR2 SQIVND come from the germline V gene (reference sequence). The CDR3 consists of 14 residues. Trimming cost V 3 bases and J 6 bases, with 12 bases left between them. The CDR3 reads CASSMSGGINIQYF. In DNA, the CDR3 is TGTGCCAGTAGTATGAGCGGCGGTATAAACATTCAGTACTTC.